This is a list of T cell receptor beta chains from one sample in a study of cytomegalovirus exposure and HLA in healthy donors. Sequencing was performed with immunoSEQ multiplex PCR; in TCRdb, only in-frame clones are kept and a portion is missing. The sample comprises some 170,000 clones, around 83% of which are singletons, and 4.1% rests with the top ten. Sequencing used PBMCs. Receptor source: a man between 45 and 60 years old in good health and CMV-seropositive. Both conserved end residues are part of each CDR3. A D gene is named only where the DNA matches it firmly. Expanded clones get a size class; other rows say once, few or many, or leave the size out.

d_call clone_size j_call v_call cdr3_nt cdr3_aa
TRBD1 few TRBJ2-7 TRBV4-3 TGCGCCAGCAGCCACGGGACAGGGGGCTCCTACGAGCAGTACTTC CASSHGTGGSYEQYF
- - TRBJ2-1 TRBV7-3 TGTGCCAGCAGCTTCCCCGGGGATGAGCAGTTCTTC CASSFPGDEQFF
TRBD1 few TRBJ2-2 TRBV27 TGTGCCAGCACCGCGAACGGACAGGGTTTGACCGGGGAGCTGTTTTTT CASTANGQGLTGELFF
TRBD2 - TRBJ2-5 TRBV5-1 TGCGCCAGCAGCTCCCGACTAGCGGGGGAGGAGACCCAGTACTTC CASSSRLAGEETQYF
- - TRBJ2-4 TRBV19 TGTGCCAGTAGCGGGGGAGATTTTGGGGAAAACATTCAGTACTTC CASSGGDFGENIQYF
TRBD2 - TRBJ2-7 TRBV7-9 TGTGCCAGCAGCCCTCAAGCGGGACGAGGCGACGAGCAGTACTTC CASSPQAGRGDEQYF
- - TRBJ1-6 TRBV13 TGTGCCAGCAGCTTAGGCCGGGGGGGAACCTATAATTCACCCCTCCACTTT CASSLGRGGTYNSPLHF
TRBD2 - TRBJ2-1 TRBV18 TGTGCCAGCTCTCTCCTAGCGGGACGATACAATGAGCAGTTCTTC CASSLLAGRYNEQFF
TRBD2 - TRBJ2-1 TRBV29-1 TGCAGCGTTAGCGGGAGCTCTATTTACAATGAGCAGTTCTTC CSVSGSSIYNEQFF
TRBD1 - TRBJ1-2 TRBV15 TGTGCCACCAGCAGAGATATTGGGACAGGTGGAGGTTACACCTTC CATSRDIGTGGGYTF
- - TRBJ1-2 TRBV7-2 TGTGCCAGCAGCTATGACAGATCTAACTATGGCTACACCTTC CASSYDRSNYGYTF
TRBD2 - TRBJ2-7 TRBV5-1 TGCGCCAGCAGCTTGGATTCCGGGAGGGACTACGAGCAGTACTTC CASSLDSGRDYEQYF
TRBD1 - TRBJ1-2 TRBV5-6 TGTGCCAGCAGCGCCGCCGGGACAGGGGTCCCTACTAACTATGGCTACACCTTC CASSAAGTGVPTNYGYTF
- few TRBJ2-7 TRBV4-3 TGCGCCAGCAGCCAAGAGGGTACAGGGTGGCAAGAGCAGTACTTC CASSQEGTGWQEQYF
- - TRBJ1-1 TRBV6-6 TGTGCCAGCAGACTTAGACAGTACACTGAAGCTTTCTTT CASRLRQYTEAFF
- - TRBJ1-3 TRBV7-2 TGTGCCAGCAGCGTCGATAGATTCTCTGGAAACACCATATATTTT CASSVDRFSGNTIYF
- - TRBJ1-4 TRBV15 TGTGCCACCAGTTCAGAGGGGGTTGGGGGTGAAAAACTGTTTTTT CATSSEGVGGEKLFF
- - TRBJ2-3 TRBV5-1 TGCGCCAGCAGCTTGATCAGGGGCGCAGATACGCAGTATTTT CASSLIRGADTQYF
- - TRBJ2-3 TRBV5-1 TGCGCCAGCAGCCAACAGCTTAGCACAGATACGCAGTATTTT CASSQQLSTDTQYF
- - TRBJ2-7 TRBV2 TGTGCCAGCAGTGAAATAATACAGGGTGACGAGCAGTACTTC CASSEIIQGDEQYF
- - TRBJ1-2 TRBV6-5 TGTGCCAGCAGTAGACAGGAGCGCTATGGCTACACCTTC CASSRQERYGYTF
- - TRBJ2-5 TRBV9 TGTGCCAGCAGCCAAGGACAGACACGATACCGAGAGACCCAGTACTTC CASSQGQTRYRETQYF
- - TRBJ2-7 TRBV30 TGTGCCTGGAGTTCGGGTACTACCACCGAGCAGTACTTC CAWSSGTTTEQYF
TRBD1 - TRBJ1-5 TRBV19 TGTGCCAGCCACACAGTGACAGGGCCTTATAGCAATCAGCCCCAGCATTTT CASHTVTGPYSNQPQHF
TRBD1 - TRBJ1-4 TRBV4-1 TGCGCCAGCAGCCAAGTGGCCGGGACAGGGGGCCCCGGAGCTGAAAAACTGTTTTTT CASSQVAGTGGPGAEKLFF
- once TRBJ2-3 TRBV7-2 TGTGCCAGCATCCCCGCGGGAAGCACAGATACGCAGTATTTT CASIPAGSTDTQYF
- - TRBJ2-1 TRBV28 TGTGCCAGCAGTGTAGCTTCTGAGCAGTTCTTC CASSVASEQFF
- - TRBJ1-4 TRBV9 TGTGCCAGCAGCGTACAGGGTTCCAGCGAAAAACTGTTTTTT CASSVQGSSEKLFF
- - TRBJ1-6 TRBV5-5 TGTGCCAGCAGCCGGCTGAGGGATCTAAGTTCACCCCTCCACTTT CASSRLRDLSSPLHF
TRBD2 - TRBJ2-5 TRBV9 TGTGCCAGCAACGGGGCGGGGGGAAACCTTCAAGAGACCCAGTACTTC CASNGAGGNLQETQYF
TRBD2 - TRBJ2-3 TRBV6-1 TGTGCCAGCCAACTAGCGGGAGCAGATACGCAGTATTTT CASQLAGADTQYF
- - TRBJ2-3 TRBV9 TGTGCCAGCAGCGTAGATGGGCGGGGCACAGATACGCAGTATTTT CASSVDGRGTDTQYF
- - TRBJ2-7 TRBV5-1 TGCGCCAGCACTTCCGCTAGTATCTCCGGTACCTACGAGCAGTACTTC CASTSASISGTYEQYF
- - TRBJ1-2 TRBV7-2 TGTGCCAGCAGCTTAGGGGCAGACGTACGCGGGGGCTACACCTTC CASSLGADVRGGYTF
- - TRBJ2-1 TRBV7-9 TGTGCCAGCCAAGGGGGTGCGTTCAGGAGGCACAATGAGCAGTTCTTC CASQGGAFRRHNEQFF
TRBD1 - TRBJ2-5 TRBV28 TGTGCCAGCAGTTTAAATTTAGGGACAGGGGTCCGCGGGGAAGAGACCCAGTACTTC CASSLNLGTGVRGEETQYF
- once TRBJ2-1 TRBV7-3 TGTGCCAGCAGCTTAGGCAGGGACTACAATGAGCAGTTCTTC CASSLGRDYNEQFF
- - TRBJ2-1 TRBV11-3 TGTGCCAGCAGCTTTGGCGGCAATGAGCAGTTCTTC CASSFGGNEQFF
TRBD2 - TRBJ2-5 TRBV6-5 TGTGCCAGCACCCTAGCGGGATATGGAGAGACCCAGTACTTC CASTLAGYGETQYF
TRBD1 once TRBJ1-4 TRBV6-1 TGTGCCAGCAGTGGCGGGACAGCAACTAATGAAAAACTGTTTTTT CASSGGTATNEKLFF
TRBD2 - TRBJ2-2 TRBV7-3 TGTGCCAGCAGCGCTACAGGACTAGCGAACACCGGGGAGCTGTTTTTT CASSATGLANTGELFF
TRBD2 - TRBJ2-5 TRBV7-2 TGTGCCAGCAGCTTAGAAGCGGGGGGACAAGAGACCCAGTACTTC CASSLEAGGQETQYF
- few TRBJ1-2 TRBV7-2 TGTGCCAGCAGCTTAGGGTTGCAGGATGGCTACACCTTC CASSLGLQDGYTF
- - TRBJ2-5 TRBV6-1 TGTGCCAGCAGTGAAGGGGGGGGCACGGAGACCCAGTACTTC CASSEGGGTETQYF
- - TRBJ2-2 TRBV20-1 TGCAGTGCTAGAACGGTCGGGGAGCTGTTTTTT CSARTVGELFF
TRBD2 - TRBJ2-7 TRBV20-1 TGCAGTGGACGGGGGGGGGACGAGCAGTACTTC CSGRGGDEQYF
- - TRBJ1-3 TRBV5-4 TGTGCCAGCAGCTCCCGAGGTAGTCGAAACACCATATATTTT CASSSRGSRNTIYF
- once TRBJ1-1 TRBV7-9 TGTTCCAGCAGCTTAGGCGGAGTACGAGAAGCTTTCTTT CSSSLGGVREAFF
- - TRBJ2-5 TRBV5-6 TGTGCCAGCAGTTTGGGGGTCGGGGAGCCCCAAGAGACCCAGTACTTC CASSLGVGEPQETQYF
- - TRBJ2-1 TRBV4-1 TGCGCCAGCAGCCAAGGCGCGGGGCCCTACAATGAGCAGTTCTTC CASSQGAGPYNEQFF
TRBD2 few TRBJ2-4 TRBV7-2 TGTGCCAGCAGCCGGGAGGGGACGCAAAACATTCAGTACTTC CASSREGTQNIQYF
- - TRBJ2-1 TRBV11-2 TGTGCCGTTGGGGGGAGGACCTACAATGAGCAGTTCTTC CAVGGRTYNEQFF
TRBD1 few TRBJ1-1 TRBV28 TGTGCCAGCAGGGGACAGGGGTGGTTGAAAAGCACTGAAGCTTTCTTT CASRGQGWLKSTEAFF
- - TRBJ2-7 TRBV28 TGTGCCAGCAGTCTTACAGGGAGCTCCTACGAGCAGTACTTC CASSLTGSSYEQYF
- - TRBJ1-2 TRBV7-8 TGTGCCAGCAGCTTAGGACGGGGTGTCGCCTATGGCTACACCTTC CASSLGRGVAYGYTF
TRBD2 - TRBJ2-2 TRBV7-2 TGTGCCAGCAGCAACAGACTAGCGGGGGGGAAAGCCGGGGAGCTGTTTTTT CASSNRLAGGKAGELFF
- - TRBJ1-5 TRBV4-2 TGTGCCAGCAGCCAAGATTTAACAGTCTATAGCAATCAGCCCCAGCATTTT CASSQDLTVYSNQPQHF
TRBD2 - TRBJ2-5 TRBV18 TGTGCCAGCTCACCACGGGCTAGCGGGGGGCAAGAGACCCAGTACTTC CASSPRASGGQETQYF
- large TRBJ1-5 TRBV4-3 TGCGCCAGCAGCCAAGATCACATACCTTATCAGCCCCAGCATTTT CASSQDHIPYQPQHF
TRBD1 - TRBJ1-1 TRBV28 TGTGCCAGCAAAACAGGGGTCCCTGAAGCTTTCTTT CASKTGVPEAFF